This TCR beta chain stems from a study of glioma-infiltrating T cells. Per the germline V gene, CDR1 is SQVTM and CDR2 is ANQGSEA. Trimming stripped 5 bases from V and 4 bases from J, with 9 bases between. The CDR3 is 13 residues long. The iRepertoire nested amplicon-rescue multiplex PCR amplified TCR alpha and beta CDR3s from RNA. Input was roughly 95-450 ng of tissue mRNA or PBMC total RNA. Via MiXCR, TCRdb re-called the multiplex PCR reads, giving one row per CDR3 protein. The table records about 210,000 distinct CDR3 sequences, 30% to 40% of them present only once. This TCR was sampled from a human donor with low-grade glioma or glioblastoma, undergoing nonglioma brain surgery, or in good health (not recorded which). Sequencing input: glioma tissue, nonneoplastic brain tissue, or PBMCs (not recorded which). This rearrangement joins TRBV29-1 to TRBJ2-6; D is uncertain. The CDR3 DNA reads as TGCAGCGTTCGGCCCGGAGGGGCCAACGTCCTGACTTTC. Its protein is CSVRPGGANVLTF.